Presented here are 29 T cell receptor beta chains from one specimen sequenced in a study of response to subunit inactivated influenza vaccine. TCRdb independently ran MiXCR on the RT-PCR reads; one entry per CDR3 protein. The sample records fewer than 700,000 distinct CDR3 sequences, 10% to 15% being singletons. The input for sequencing was PBMCs from blood, taken roughly 45 days after vaccination. These receptors all stem from a man in his fifties who received an inactivated influenza vaccine.

This clonotype has just a few counts. J is TRBJ2-4 and V is TRBV29-1, with D perhaps matching TRBD1 (6 bases). The CDR3 extends over 14 amino acids. Germline loops: CDR1 SQVTM, CDR2 ANQGSEA. V was cut by 0 bases and J by 5 bases, with 11 bases left in between. The CDR3: CSVEDPRTENIQYF. In nucleotides, the CDR3 is TGCAGCGTTGAAGATCCTAGGACAGAAAACATTCAGTACTTC.

The CDR3 DNA reads as TGCAGCGTTGAACCAGGGCGTAGAGAGACCCAGTACTTC. Residues: CSVEPGRRETQYF. The rearrangement uses TRBV29-1 and TRBJ2-5, with a tentative D call TRBD1 (5 bases). V was cut by 2 bases and J by 4 bases, with 11 bases left in between. Looked up from germline, CDR1 is SQVTM and CDR2 is ANQGSEA. CDR3 size: 13 residues.

The CDR3 loop is CASSVGSTSYEQYF. In nucleotides, the CDR3 is TGTGCCAGCAGCGTAGGGTCTACGTCCTACGAGCAGTACTTC. This chain connects TRBV9 to TRBJ2-7; D is ambiguous. CDR3 size: 14 residues. Trimming left V 0 bases short and J 1 base short, with 8 bases between. Germline V gene lookup returns CDR1 SGDLS and CDR2 YYNGEE.

Notes on this clonotype: One end of the junction varies from germline; a read error may be responsible. This rearrangement joins TRBV7-7 to TRBJ2-2, with 9 bases identical to TRBD1. The CDR3 spans 15 residues. Germline-derived CDR1 and CDR2 are SSHAT and FNYEAQ (reference sequence). The CDR3, as DNA: TGTGCTAGCAGCTACCAGACAGGGGGGACCGGGGAGCTGTTTTTT. This codes for CASSYQTGGTGELFF.

The J gene is TRBJ2-1, the V gene TRBV7-2; D not certain. The V and J ends lost 1 base and 4 bases respectively, with 8 bases between them. Germline-derived CDR1 and CDR2 are SGHTA and FQGNSA. The CDR3 length is 14 residues. In DNA, the CDR3 is TGTGCCAGCAGCTTAGATGCAGGTTACAATGAGCAGTTCTTC. This gives the protein CASSLDAGYNEQFF. The whole variable domain, remainder taken from reference TRBV7-2 and TRBJ2-1, is GAGVSQSPSNKVTEKGKDVELRCDPISGHTALYWYRQSLGQGLEFLIYFQGNSAPDKSGLPSDRFSAERTGGSVSTLTIQRTQQEDSAVYLCASSLDAGYNEQFFGPGTRLTVL.

The chain uses TRBV15 and TRBJ2-5; 13 bases map to TRBD2. Looked up from germline, CDR1 is LNHNV and CDR2 is YYDKDF (reference sequence). V shed 3 bases and J 4 bases; nucleotides not matched to a gene: 17. The CDR3 has 20 amino acids. The CDR3 here is CATSSEGLAGYTRGAETQYF. CDR3 DNA: TGTGCCACCAGCAGCGAGGGACTAGCGGGATACACCCGTGGGGCAGAGACCCAGTACTTC.

The rearrangement links TRBV5-1 to TRBJ2-6; the D is unclear. This CDR3 has 17 residues. Deletions cut 4 bases from V and 1 base from J, with 15 bases between. Germline lookup yields CDR1 SGHRS and CDR2 YFSETQ. This chain's CDR3 is CASSRWAQYSGANVLTF. CDR3 nucleotides: TGCGCCAGCAGCCGATGGGCCCAGTATTCTGGGGCCAACGTCCTGACTTTC.

CDR3 sequence (DNA): TGCGCCAGCACGAGCGGTAGCACAGATACGCAGTATTTT. It encodes CASTSGSTDTQYF. The chain joins TRBV5-1 to TRBJ2-3; weak D call: TRBD2 (5 bases). The V end was cut by 6 bases, the J end by 0 bases, with 8 bases between. Germline values: CDR1 SGHRS, CDR2 YFSETQ. The CDR3 totals 13 residues.

The V gene is TRBV5-1, the J gene TRBJ2-5, with TRBD2 identical over 7 bases. Germline trimming cut 7 bases from V and 2 bases from J; bases unmatched to any gene: 5. Germline CDR1 reads SGHRS; CDR2 reads YFSETQ. The CDR3 is 13 residues long. CDR3 amino acids: CASRAGLQETQYF. DNA of the CDR3: TGCGCCAGCCGAGCGGGGTTACAAGAGACCCAGTACTTC.

This clonotype was observed a handful of times. The rearrangement joins TRBV7-8 to TRBJ1-4, with D perhaps TRBD1 (5 bases). CDR1 SGHVS and CDR2 FQNEAQ come from the germline V gene. Trimming pared 5 bases from V and 4 bases from J, leaving 20 bases between. The CDR3 covers 17 residues. In nucleotides, the CDR3 is TGTGCCAGCAGCACCAGACAGCTTAGGGACCTTAATGAAAAACTGTTTTTT. Translating it yields CASSTRQLRDLNEKLFF.

The rearrangement uses TRBV3-1 and TRBJ1-1; no clear D. The CDR3 runs to 12 residues. In germline, CDR1 is LGHDT, CDR2 YNNKEL (reference sequence). Trimming pared 1 base from V and 7 bases from J, leaving 7 bases between. DNA for the CDR3: TGTGCCAGCAGCCAAGGTCTCCTTGAAGCTTTCTTT. Translating it yields CASSQGLLEAFF.

The chain is built from TRBV7-2 and TRBJ2-1; D gene unclear. The CDR3 extends over 15 amino acids. Germline assignment: CDR1 SGHTA and CDR2 FQGNSA. Trimming shortened V by 2 bases and J by 3 bases, and 11 bases separated the two germline ends. CDR3 nucleotide sequence: TGTGCCAGCAGCTTAAGGTGGAGTTACTACAATGAGCAGTTCTTC. Its translation: CASSLRWSYYNEQFF.

This chain links TRBV5-5 with TRBJ1-2; 11 nucleotides line up with TRBD1. The CDR3 extends over 15 amino acids. The ends lost 4 bases at V and 6 bases at J; junction bases unmatched: 8. Germline V gene sequence: CDR1 SGHKS, CDR2 YYEKEE (reference sequence). CDR3 sequence: CASSHARTGGDGYTF. CDR3 coding DNA: TGTGCCAGCAGCCACGCCCGGACAGGGGGCGATGGCTACACCTTC. Full variable domain (missing parts from reference TRBV5-5 and TRBJ1-2): DAGVTQSPTHLIKTRGQQVTLRCSPISGHKSVSWYQQVLGQGPQFIFQYYEKEERGRGNFPDRFSARQFPNYSSELNVNALLLGDSALYLCASSHARTGGDGYTFGSGTRLTVV.

The chain couples TRBV6-5 to TRBJ1-5; D gene uncertain. Trimming pared 0 bases from V and 7 bases from J, leaving 7 bases between. CDR1 and CDR2 (germline): MNHEY, SVGAGI. This CDR3 contains 13 residues. The CDR3 nucleotides read TGTGCCAGCAGTTACTCTTTCCGACAGCCCCAGCATTTT. Its translation: CASSYSFRQPQHF.

This clonotype was seen a few times. The chain uses TRBV2 and TRBJ2-3; TRBD2 is a possible D gene (6 bases). Germline V gene data show CDR1 as SNHLY and CDR2 as FYNNEI. This CDR3 comprises 13 residues. Trimming stripped 3 bases from V and 4 bases from J, with 8 bases between. CDR3 in amino acids: CASSEEGPDTQYF. CDR3 coding DNA: TGTGCCAGCAGTGAGGAGGGGCCAGATACGCAGTATTTT.

This clonotype has just one count. The rearrangement links TRBV7-9 to TRBJ2-6; unclear D gene. CDR3 length: 12 amino acids. The germline V gene encodes CDR1 SEHNR and CDR2 FQNEAQ (reference sequence). The V gene lost 10 bases and the J gene lost 4 bases, with 8 bases spanning the gap. The CDR3 here is CATTRGANVLTF. The CDR3 DNA reads TGTGCCACCACGAGAGGGGCCAACGTCCTGACTTTC.

This clonotype has only a few counts. The J gene is TRBJ2-7, the V gene TRBV12-3 or TRBV12-4; D may be TRBD1 (6 bases). The CDR3 has 15 amino acids. The ends were cut back, 5 bases at V and 0 bases at J, with 14 bases in the middle. CDR3 nucleotides: TGTGCCAGCAGTATATCAGGGGTCAGCTCCTACGAGCAGTACTTC. It yields the protein CASSISGVSSYEQYF.

This clonotype was seen a handful of times. In nucleotides, the CDR3 is TGTGCCAGCAGGGGGACTAGCGGGAGGAACAATGAGCAGTTCTTC. Its protein product is CASRGTSGRNNEQFF. The chain recombines TRBV6-1 with TRBJ2-1, with 15 nucleotides matching TRBD2. J was trimmed by 5 bases and V by 6 bases; bases with no gene match: 2. CDR1 is MNHNS and CDR2 is SASEGT in the germline V gene. This CDR3 has 15 residues.

This clonotype was counted a few times. This sequence joins TRBV6-2 or TRBV6-3 and TRBJ2-5; D is uncertain. The CDR3 consists of 15 residues. Trimming left V 0 bases short and J 5 bases short, with 13 bases between. Looked up from germline, CDR1 is MNHEY and CDR2 is SVGEGT. CDR3 sequence: CASSYSRSRRETQYF. The CDR3 DNA reads TGTGCCAGCAGTTACTCGAGGAGTAGAAGGGAGACCCAGTACTTC.

This clonotype has only a few counts. The chain is built from TRBV12-3 or TRBV12-4 and TRBJ2-7; TRBD2 aligns across 7 bases. The CDR3 is made up of 14 amino acids. Trimming cost V 6 bases and J 2 bases; bases outside gene matches: 7. The CDR3 spells CASRDGLAAYEQYF. CDR3 nucleotide sequence: TGTGCCAGCAGGGATGGTCTAGCGGCCTACGAGCAGTACTTC.

This clonotype came up many times. CDR3 protein: CASAMAVGTDTQYF. Here the CDR3 DNA reads TGTGCCAGCGCCATGGCGGTGGGAACAGATACGCAGTATTTT. This sequence joins TRBV6-1 and TRBJ2-3; unclear D gene. V dropped 8 bases and J dropped 3 bases, with 15 bases sitting between them. Germline lookup yields CDR1 MNHNS and CDR2 SASEGT. The CDR3 has 14 residues.

This chain links TRBV6-8 with TRBJ2-6; TRBD1 aligns across 9 bases. The germline gives CDR1 MNHGY, CDR2 SAAAGT. With 8 bases clipped from V and 3 bases from J, the junction kept 20 bases outside the gene matches. CDR3 length: 20 amino acids. CDR3 in amino acids: CASQHGARDREQNGANVLTF. The CDR3 DNA is TGTGCCAGCCAGCACGGGGCCCGGGACAGGGAACAGAATGGGGCCAACGTCCTGACTTTC.

The rearrangement joins TRBV5-5 to TRBJ2-7, with TRBD2 matching 7 bases. The ends lost 0 bases at V and 5 bases at J; junction bases unmatched: 8. Germline V gene data show CDR1 as SGHKS and CDR2 as YYEKEE (reference sequence). The CDR3 is made up of 15 amino acids. CDR3: CASSLAGGTRDEQYF. CDR3 nucleotides: TGTGCCAGCAGCTTGGCGGGGGGAACCAGGGACGAGCAGTACTTC.

The genes are TRBV5-1 and TRBJ2-4; D gene unclear. The germline gives CDR1 SGHRS, CDR2 YFSETQ. This CDR3 is built from 15 residues. Trimming stripped 0 bases from V and 2 bases from J, with 9 bases between. As DNA, the CDR3 is TGCGCCAGCAGCTTGGTCGGGCCTACCAAAAACATTCAGTACTTC. This codes for CASSLVGPTKNIQYF.

The gene calls are TRBV5-1 and TRBJ2-1; 9 nucleotides line up with TRBD2. Germline V gene data show CDR1 as SGHRS and CDR2 as YFSETQ. The CDR3 has 13 residues. Trimming cost V 7 bases and J 4 bases; bases outside gene matches: 3. CDR3 DNA: TGCGCCAGCCGGACTAGCGAATACAATGAGCAGTTCTTC. This codes for CASRTSEYNEQFF.

In its sample, this clonotype was seen a few times. The chain uses TRBV12-3 or TRBV12-4 and TRBJ1-5; no clear D gene. This CDR3 contains 15 residues. Trimming shortened V by 4 bases and J by 0 bases, and 10 bases separated the two germline ends. The DNA of the CDR3 is TGTGCCAGCAGTTCGGGCTTAGATAGCAATCAGCCCCAGCATTTT. It codes for CASSSGLDSNQPQHF.

The chain is built from TRBV7-2 and TRBJ1-2; TRBD1 matches 7 bases. CDR1 is SGHTA, CDR2 FQGNSA, per germline. Unmatched junction bases numbered 1, after V lost 5 bases and J lost 4 bases. The CDR3 runs to 12 residues. CDR3 sequence: CASSDRAYGYTF. The CDR3, as DNA: TGTGCCAGCAGCGACAGGGCCTATGGCTACACCTTC.

In its sample, this clonotype was seen a few times. V and J are TRBV27 and TRBJ2-7; 10 bases are shared with TRBD1. J gave up 4 bases and V 5 bases, and 8 bases lay outside the gene matches. The CDR3 runs to 15 residues. The germline V gene encodes CDR1 MNHEY and CDR2 SMNVEV (reference sequence). CDR3 residues: CASSVGQGIQYEQYF. The CDR3, as DNA: TGTGCCAGCAGTGTGGGACAGGGGATTCAATACGAGCAGTACTTC.

The chain links TRBV20-1 to TRBJ2-5; D assignment may be TRBD1 or TRBD2 (5 bases each). The CDR3 totals 13 residues. Germline assignment: CDR1 DFQATT and CDR2 SNEGSKA (reference sequence). Trimming removed 7 bases from V and 2 bases from J, with 14 bases in between. CDR3: CSENRDEQETQYF. CDR3 sequence (DNA): TGCAGTGAAAACCGGGACGAGCAAGAGACCCAGTACTTC.